This passage covers 28 T cell receptor beta chains from one sample sequenced in a study of CD8+ T cells in alopecia areata. Isolated RNA was reverse transcribed into cDNA used as the sequencing template. This table comes from immunoSEQ multiplex PCR, and its TCRdb copy is limited to in-frame clones, with some not included. The sample has about 64,000 clones; 44% are singletons. Sequencing used NKG2D-low CD8+ T cells sorted from blood. The receptors shown here come from a human donor with alopecia areata.

This chain connects TRBV29-1 to TRBJ1-2; D perhaps matches TRBD1 (5 bases). Germline CDR1 and CDR2: SQVTM and ANQGSEA. The V and J ends lost 5 bases and 4 bases respectively, with 11 bases between them. The CDR3 has 12 residues. The CDR3: CSVPDTIYGYTF. In nucleotides, the CDR3 is TGCAGCGTTCCGGACACTATCTATGGCTACACCTTC.

CDR3 in amino acids: CSVEDLGLAGGRSYEQYF. CDR3 coding DNA: TGCAGCGTTGAAGATCTAGGACTAGCGGGAGGAAGGTCCTACGAGCAGTACTTC. The chain couples TRBV29-1 to TRBJ2-7, with 14 bases matching TRBD2. Germline V gene data show CDR1 as SQVTM and CDR2 as ANQGSEA. The CDR3 is made up of 18 amino acids. V shed 0 bases, J shed 1 base, and the junction held 8 bases outside the gene matches.

This clone was recorded a few times. V usage is TRBV29-1 and J usage is TRBJ1-2; D is unclear. The CDR3 is 13 residues long. With 2 bases removed from V and 7 bases from J, the gap between germline ends came to 14 bases. CDR1 SQVTM and CDR2 ANQGSEA come from the germline V gene. The CDR3 region is CSVESVPGGGYTF. CDR3 DNA: TGCAGCGTTGAAAGCGTCCCGGGCGGTGGCTACACCTTC.

The J gene is TRBJ1-2, the V gene TRBV2; the D is unclear. The CDR3 is made up of 13 amino acids. Germline CDR1 is SNHLY and CDR2 is FYNNEI. V was shortened by 2 bases and J by 0 bases, with 4 bases between the two germline ends. For the CDR3, the DNA is TGTGCCAGCAGTGAATGGGCTAACTATGGCTACACCTTC. Amino acids: CASSEWANYGYTF.

The chain combines TRBV4-2 with TRBJ2-7; 13 nucleotides match TRBD2. The junction had 8 bases not matched to a gene; V was cut back by 4 bases and J by 5 bases. CDR3 size: 16 residues. From germline, CDR1 is LGHNA and CDR2 YNFKEQ. CDR3 DNA sequence: TGTGCCAGCAGCCCACCGGGACTAGCGGGACCCGACGAGCAGTACTTC. This sequence encodes CASSPPGLAGPDEQYF.

The CDR3: CASSLGLAGVYEQYF. CDR3 nucleotides: TGTGCCAGCAGCCTTGGACTAGCGGGAGTCTACGAGCAGTACTTC. This rearrangement joins TRBV7-3 to TRBJ2-7; 13 bases fit TRBD2. Trimming took 5 bases from V and 3 from J; bases not matched to a gene: 4. The CDR3 is 15 amino acids. Germline CDR1 reads SGHTA; CDR2 reads FQGTGA.

This clone was recorded a few times. The chain joins TRBV7-9 to TRBJ2-1; D call uncertain. Trimming removed 4 bases at V and 0 bases at J, with 13 bases between. This CDR3 has 16 amino acids. Per the germline V gene, CDR1 is SEHNR and CDR2 is FQNEAQ (reference sequence). The CDR3 DNA is TGTGCCAGCAGCTCGTCATCGACTGCCTCCTACAATGAGCAGTTCTTC. Residues: CASSSSSTASYNEQFF.

This clone was detected a few times. Other DNA sequences in this specimen translate into the identical CDR3. The CDR3 is CASRGQTYEQYF. CDR3 DNA: TGTGCCAGCAGAGGACAGACCTACGAGCAGTACTTC. The chain employs TRBV7-9 and TRBJ2-7; possible D gene TRBD1, 6 bases. The germline gives CDR1 SEHNR, CDR2 FQNEAQ (reference sequence). V lost 6 bases, J lost 2 bases, and 8 bases lay in between. CDR3 length equals 12 residues.

This clone was counted a few times. The rearrangement joins TRBV27 to TRBJ1-5; no reliable D call. Looked up from germline, CDR1 is MNHEY and CDR2 is SMNVEV (reference sequence). The V end was cut by 2 bases, the J end by 5 bases, with 13 bases between. This CDR3 is built from 15 residues. CDR3 bases: TGTGCCAGCAGTTTAGGAAGCCTTCCTCATCAGCCCCAGCATTTT. This sequence encodes CASSLGSLPHQPQHF.

This clone was recorded a few times. The chain combines TRBV7-9 with TRBJ1-3; TRBD1 matches 10 bases. Germline values: CDR1 SEHNR, CDR2 FQNEAQ (reference sequence). Losses at the gene ends were 5 bases for V and 8 bases for J; bases not matched to a gene: 9. The CDR3 spans 15 residues. The CDR3 DNA reads as TGTGCCAGCAGCCATCGGGACAGGGGAGAGGACACCATATATTTT. Residues: CASSHRDRGEDTIYF.

The V and J genes are TRBV30 and TRBJ2-5; 10 positions match TRBD2. Germline trimming cut 3 bases from V and 5 bases from J; bases unmatched to any gene: 3. This CDR3 is 13 amino acids long. Germline values: CDR1 GTSNPN, CDR2 SVGIG (reference sequence). CDR3 sequence (DNA): TGTGCCTGGAGAACTAGCGGGAAGGAGACCCAGTACTTC. Amino acid sequence: CAWRTSGKETQYF.

The chain employs TRBV4-1 and TRBJ2-3; TRBD1 aligns across 7 bases. J lost 7 bases, V lost 2 bases, and 12 bases had no gene match. The CDR3 totals 16 residues. Germline V gene lookup returns CDR1 MGHRA and CDR2 YSYEKL. The DNA of the CDR3 is TGCGCCAGCAGCCAACGTACAGGGGAAGTTATGAATACGCAGTATTTT. Protein: CASSQRTGEVMNTQYF.

This clone was counted between two and nine times. The chain recombines TRBV7-9 with TRBJ1-5; TRBD1 matches at 11 bases. J was trimmed by 4 bases and V by 4 bases; bases with no gene match: 9. The germline gives CDR1 SEHNR, CDR2 FQNEAQ (reference sequence). CDR3 length: 17 amino acids. CDR3: CASSSGQGAWANQPQHF. The CDR3, as DNA: TGTGCCAGCAGCTCTGGACAGGGGGCTTGGGCAAATCAGCCCCAGCATTTT.

This sequence joins TRBV5-1 and TRBJ2-3, with D hard to call. The CDR3 covers 14 residues. The V and J ends lost 0 bases and 2 bases respectively, with 7 bases between them. Germline loops: CDR1 SGHRS, CDR2 YFSETQ. The CDR3 DNA reads as TGCGCCAGCAGCTTGGCCGAGGACACAGATACGCAGTATTTT. This encodes CASSLAEDTDTQYF. The full variable domain, its missing parts supplied by reference TRBV5-1 and TRBJ2-3, is KAGVTQTPRYLIKTRGQQVTLSCSPISGHRSVSWYQQTPGQGLQFLFEYFSETQRNKGNFPGRFSGRQFSNSRSEMNVSTLELGDSALYLCASSLAEDTDTQYFGPGTRLTVL.

This clone was seen a few times. This chain links TRBV7-9 with TRBJ2-7, with TRBD2 as a possible D gene (5 bases). Germline loops: CDR1 SEHNR, CDR2 FQNEAQ (reference sequence). This CDR3 region has 13 residues. Between the trimmed V and J ends, which lost 5 bases and 4 bases, there was a span of 12 bases. CDR3 protein: CASSPGVAYEQYF. The CDR3 nucleotides read TGTGCCAGCAGCCCAGGAGTAGCGTACGAGCAGTACTTC.

Only a few counts were recorded for this clone. The V call is TRBV7-9, the J call TRBJ1-1; D is undetermined. This CDR3 is 11 amino acids long. Germline CDR1 and CDR2: SEHNR and FQNEAQ (reference sequence). V shed 5 bases and J shed 6 bases, with 7 bases lying between them. The CDR3 DNA follows: TGTGCCAGCAGCCCGCGCGCTGAAGCTTTCTTT. Translating gives CASSPRAEAFF.

This clone was observed a handful of times. Mismatch with germline at one junction end may stem from a read error. V is TRBV5-8 and J is TRBJ2-1, with D perhaps TRBD2 (5 bases). The CDR3 contains 18 residues. Germline V CDR1 and CDR2: SGHTS, YDEGEE. The CDR3 sequence is CASGLTHRAPGKWNEQFF. For the CDR3, the DNA is TGTGCCAGCGGCTTAACCCACCGGGCCCCCGGGAAGTGGAATGAGCAGTTCTTC.

As concerns this clone: Other DNA variants within this sample encode the same CDR3. The chain is built from TRBV27 and TRBJ1-5; D is undetermined. V was pared by 0 bases and J by 1 base, with 1 base between. Germline V gene lookup returns CDR1 MNHEY and CDR2 SMNVEV (reference sequence). The CDR3 sequence is 13 residues long. The CDR3 DNA reads TGTGCCAGCAGTTTATCGAGCAATCAGCCCCAGCATTTT. Amino acids: CASSLSSNQPQHF.

The CDR3, as DNA: TGTGCCAGCAGTCGGACACTATACTACGAGCAGTACTTC. Its translation is CASSRTLYYEQYF. The rearrangement links TRBV14 to TRBJ2-7; TRBD1 might be the D (5 bases). The CDR3 has 13 residues. The V gene's germline CDR1 is SGHDN and CDR2 FVKESK. With 6 bases removed from V and 3 bases from J, the gap between germline ends came to 12 bases.

This chain uses TRBV27 with TRBJ1-4; a possible D gene is TRBD1 (6 bases). The CDR3 covers 14 residues. V shed 4 bases and J shed 8 bases, with 14 bases lying between them. Germline V gene data show CDR1 as MNHEY and CDR2 as SMNVEV (reference sequence). The CDR3 here is CASSSHRVGEKLFF. CDR3 nucleotides: TGTGCCAGCAGTTCCCACAGGGTGGGAGAAAAACTGTTTTTT.

In its sample, this clone was seen a few times. CDR3 loop: CASSLARLAPRDTDTQYF. CDR3 nucleotide sequence: TGTGCCAGCAGCTTAGCGAGACTAGCTCCTCGGGACACAGATACGCAGTATTTT. This chain uses TRBV7-8 with TRBJ2-3, with 7 bases that match TRBD2. CDR1 SGHVS and CDR2 FQNEAQ come from the germline V gene. CDR3 length: 18 amino acids. V was pared by 0 bases and J by 2 bases, with 11 bases of the junction left unmatched.

The genes are TRBV4-2 and TRBJ2-1, with no clear D. Germline lookup yields CDR1 LGHNA and CDR2 YNFKEQ. V dropped 1 base and J dropped 4 bases, with 20 bases sitting between them. CDR3 length: 18 amino acids. The CDR3 loop is CASSQGVYKGDRYNEQFF. CDR3 sequence (DNA): TGTGCCAGCAGCCAAGGTGTGTATAAGGGCGATAGATACAATGAGCAGTTCTTC.

The rearrangement joins TRBV11-2 to TRBJ2-1, with D maybe TRBD2 (5 bases). The CDR3 runs 12 residues. Germline CDR1 is SGHAT and CDR2 is FQNNGV. V dropped 4 bases and J dropped 4 bases, with 5 bases sitting between them. This chain's CDR3 is CASSWTYNEQFF. The DNA for the CDR3 is TGTGCCAGCAGCTGGACTTACAATGAGCAGTTCTTC.

The gene calls are TRBV27 and TRBJ2-7; tentative D call: TRBD2 (5 bases). Germline V gene sequence: CDR1 MNHEY, CDR2 SMNVEV (reference sequence). The length of the CDR3 is 15 residues. V gave up 5 bases and J gave up 2 bases, with 16 bases separating them. CDR3 amino acids: CASSLTSVGAYEQYF. CDR3 sequence (DNA): TGTGCCAGCAGTCTGACCTCTGTGGGAGCCTACGAGCAGTACTTC.

The rearrangement joins TRBV27 to TRBJ2-3; D not certain. Germline V gene lookup returns CDR1 MNHEY and CDR2 SMNVEV (reference sequence). CDR3 size: 13 residues. V gave up 6 bases and J gave up 4 bases, with 11 bases separating them. The CDR3 DNA sequence: TGTGCCAGCAGCCCCACCCCGCCAGATACGCAGTATTTT. Its translation is CASSPTPPDTQYF.

This clone was counted a few times. This chain links TRBV4-3 with TRBJ2-3; D unclear. The V and J ends lost 4 bases and 1 base respectively, with 15 bases between them. Germline values: CDR1 LGHNA, CDR2 YSLEER. The CDR3 totals 16 residues. CDR3 in DNA: TGCGCCAGCAGCCCCTCTGGCCTAGAAGGCACAGATACGCAGTATTTT. Its translation: CASSPSGLEGTDTQYF.

This clone has more than one count but fewer than ten. This rearrangement joins TRBV7-2 to TRBJ1-2; D gene ambiguous. CDR1 and CDR2 from the germline V gene are SGHTA and FQGNSA. V was cut by 7 bases and J by 7 bases, with 19 bases left in between. The CDR3 covers 14 residues. CDR3 in DNA: TGTGCCAGCACCGAGTTCCCCTTCGTCGGTGGCTACACCTTC. Its protein is CASTEFPFVGGYTF.

This chain links TRBV27 with TRBJ2-3, with D maybe TRBD2 (5 bases). The CDR3 runs 16 residues. Germline CDR1 is MNHEY and CDR2 is SMNVEV (reference sequence). V was pared by 7 bases and J by 0 bases, with 17 bases between. The CDR3 reads CASNPKFGDSTDTQYF. As DNA, the CDR3 is TGTGCCAGCAATCCTAAGTTCGGGGATAGCACAGATACGCAGTATTTT.